These 3 T cell receptor beta chains were all obtained from the same sample, sequenced in a study of blood T cell repertoires in COVID-19. Generated by immunoSEQ multiplex PCR, the TCRdb table keeps only in-frame clones and is missing some. The table shows some 200,000 clones, with about 85% occurring only once. Sequenced sample: peripheral blood. These receptor sequences come from a man in his sixties or seventies with acute or convalescent COVID-19.

The V and J genes are TRBV6-5 and TRBJ2-5; 8 positions agree with TRBD1. Trimming removed 4 bases from V and 5 bases from J; junction bases left unmatched: 6. This CDR3 is built from 14 residues. The germline V gene has CDR1 MNHEY and CDR2 SVGAGI. The CDR3: CASSFTGGLETQYF. CDR3 nucleotides: TGTGCCAGCAGTTTTACAGGGGGATTGGAGACCCAGTACTTC.

This chain links TRBV3-1 (or the pseudogene TRBV3-2) with TRBJ2-1, with D maybe TRBD1 (5 bases). This CDR3 region has 13 residues. CDR1 is LGHDT and CDR2 is YNNKEL in the germline V gene (reference sequence). Trimming pared 3 bases from V and 9 bases from J, leaving 12 bases between. In DNA form, the CDR3 reads TGTGCCAGCAGCCAGTCCAGGGTTGGTGAGCAGTTCTTC. Its translation is CASSQSRVGEQFF.

This clone was found a few times. The chain couples TRBV12-3 or TRBV12-4 to TRBJ2-1; possible D gene TRBD2, 6 bases. The CDR3 has 12 residues. Trimming left V 3 bases short and J 9 bases short, with 9 bases between. CDR3 DNA: TGTGCCAGCAGTTTGAGAGCGGGTGAGCAGTTCTTC. Translated, it gives CASSLRAGEQFF.